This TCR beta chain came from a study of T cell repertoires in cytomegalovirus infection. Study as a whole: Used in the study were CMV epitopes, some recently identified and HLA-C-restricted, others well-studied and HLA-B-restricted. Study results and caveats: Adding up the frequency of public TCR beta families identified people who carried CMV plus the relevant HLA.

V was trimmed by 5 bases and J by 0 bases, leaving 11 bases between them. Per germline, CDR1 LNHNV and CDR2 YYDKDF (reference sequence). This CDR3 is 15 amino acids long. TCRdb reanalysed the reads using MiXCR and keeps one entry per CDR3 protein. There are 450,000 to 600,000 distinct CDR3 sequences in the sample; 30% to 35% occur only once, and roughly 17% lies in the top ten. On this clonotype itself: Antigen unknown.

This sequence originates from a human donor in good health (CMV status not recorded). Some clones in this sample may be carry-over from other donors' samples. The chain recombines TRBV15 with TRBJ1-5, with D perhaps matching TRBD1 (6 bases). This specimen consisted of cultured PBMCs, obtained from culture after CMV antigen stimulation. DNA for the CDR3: TGTGCCACCAGCTTGGAACAGGGTAGCAATCAGCCCCAGCATTTT. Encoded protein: CATSLEQGSNQPQHF.